This T cell receptor (beta chain) is from a study of lymphopenia after photon versus proton radiotherapy (dated by TCRdb to the late 2010s). With regard to the full study: In patients with gastrointestinal tumors who developed high-grade lymphopenia, the study compared the immunological effects of photon radiation therapy with those of proton radiation therapy. The cohort included 15 to 20 patients with gastrointestinal tumors who developed lymphopenia after receiving either photon or proton therapy. The study was designed to characterize how the impact on the immune system differs between the two radiation modalities.

Overall study results and their limits: The survival association was assessed only in patients who died, and better survival with proton therapy was presented by the authors as a possibility rather than a demonstrated result. Across the cohort, a larger post-nadir drop in TCR diversity was inversely correlated with overall survival time among patients who died. After the lymphocyte count nadir, photon-treated repertoires showed oligoclonal expansion, especially of CD8+ Temra cells, which drove the drop in diversity. During treatment, patients who received photon therapy lost naive T cells and TCR diversity and gained effector/memory populations, whereas patients who received proton therapy remained relatively stable.

The library was generated by the immunoSEQ multiplex PCR assay. T cell repertoires were profiled by deep sequencing of rearranged TCR beta loci, alongside multiparametric flow cytometry. As stored in TCRdb, this immuneACCESS dataset retains in-frame rearrangements with V and J assigned. A fraction of the clones does not appear; measured against another copy, unresolved V genes explain less than half of the discrepancy, and the remainder lacks a known reason. This sample lists fewer than 35,000 clones; nearly 90% were detected once. The leading ten clones occupy about 6.3% of the sample. In the germline V gene (reference sequence), CDR1 corresponds to PRHDT and CDR2 to FYEKMQ. The CDR3 runs 11 residues from the cysteine to the phenylalanine. Only the CDR3 DNA stays, 33 bases, in frame from base 1. V sheds 0 bases and J sheds 11 bases, leaving 5 bases between their ends. As for this clone: Its antigen remains unidentified. Per-nucleotide qualities are absent, and no much larger clonotype sits a single base away.

This receptor was identified in a woman in her 70s with pancreatic cancer. Some clones in this sample may be carry-over from other donors' samples. The sequencing here drew on peripheral blood, taken from a patient treated with proton-based radiotherapy. The chain uses TRBV13 and TRBJ2-1; no D gene is confidently identified. The DNA reads as follows: TGTGCCAGCAGCTTAGGCCTAAAGCAGTTCTTC. The translation is CASSLGLKQFF.